The 11 T cell receptor beta chains listed next were all sequenced from one sample in a study of blood T cell repertoires in COVID-19. Clones were sequenced by immunoSEQ multiplex PCR, and TCRdb holds only the in-frame ones, with some missing. The table includes hundreds of thousands of clones, approximately 86% detected once. Sequenced material: peripheral blood. These receptors were obtained from a woman aged 45-65 years who had recovered from COVID-19.

This clone was observed a single time. J is TRBJ1-6 and V is TRBV19; 8 positions match TRBD1. V shed 5 bases and J 3 bases; nucleotides not matched to a gene: 3. CDR3 length: 15 residues. CDR1 is LNHDA, CDR2 SQIVND, per germline (reference sequence). The DNA of the CDR3 is TGTGCCAGTAGTTACGGGACAGGCTATAATTCACCCCTCCACTTT. Translation: CASSYGTGYNSPLHF.

This chain connects TRBV28 to TRBJ1-3; D not resolved. The V gene lost 4 bases and the J gene lost 3 bases, with 16 bases spanning the gap. The CDR3 runs to 16 residues. The germline gives CDR1 MDHEN, CDR2 SYDVKM. In DNA, the CDR3 is TGTGCCAGCAGTTCCCGGGTGATCCTTAATGGAAACACCATATATTTT. It encodes CASSSRVILNGNTIYF. Variable domain in full (rest from reference TRBV28 and TRBJ1-3): DVKVTQSSRYLVKRTGEKVFLECVQDMDHENMFWYRQDPGLGLRLIYFSYDVKMKEKGDIPEGYSVSREKKERFSLILESASTNQTSMYLCASSSRVILNGNTIYFGEGSWLTVV.

This clone has more than one count but fewer than ten. The chain has TRBV11-2 and TRBJ2-7, with no clear D. CDR1 and CDR2 (germline): SGHAT, FQNNGV. The CDR3 covers 15 residues. Trimming stripped 1 base from V and 0 bases from J, with 10 bases between. CDR3 loop: CASSLGPKPSYEQYF. The CDR3 DNA follows: TGTGCCAGCAGCTTAGGGCCAAAACCCTCCTACGAGCAGTACTTC.

This chain links TRBV7-3 with TRBJ2-1; weak D call: TRBD2 (5 bases). Germline V gene lookup returns CDR1 SGHTA and CDR2 FQGTGA. CDR3 length equals 14 residues. Trimming cost V 5 bases and J 6 bases, with 14 bases left between them. CDR3 DNA: TGTGCCAGCAGCCCCCTTCGTGGGAGCAATGAGCAGTTCTTC. Translated: CASSPLRGSNEQFF.

This chain uses TRBV30 with TRBJ2-3, with 8 bases matching TRBD1. Germline lookup yields CDR1 GTSNPN and CDR2 SVGIG (reference sequence). The V and J ends lost 4 bases and 6 bases, in that order; junction bases with no gene match: 3. The CDR3 length is 12 residues. The CDR3 coding sequence is TGTGCCTGGAATACAGGGGGGGATACGCAGTATTTT. Amino acid sequence: CAWNTGGDTQYF. Variable domain in full (rest from reference TRBV30 and TRBJ2-3): SQTIHQWPATLVQPVGSPLSLECTVEGTSNPNLYWYRQAAGRGLQLLFYSVGIGQISSEVPQNLSASRPQDRQFILSSKKLLLSDSGFYLCAWNTGGDTQYFGPGTRLTVL.

This chain uses TRBV3-1 (or the pseudogene TRBV3-2) with TRBJ1-2, with TRBD1 as a possible D gene (6 bases). There are 14 residues in the CDR3. The ends were cut back, 0 bases at V and 7 bases at J, with 12 bases in the middle. From germline, CDR1 is LGHDT and CDR2 YNNKEL (reference sequence). CDR3 in DNA: TGTGCCAGCAGCCAAGATAACAGGGTGGGTGGCTACACCTTC. Encoded protein: CASSQDNRVGGYTF.

The V call is TRBV13, the J call TRBJ2-7; 8 positions match TRBD2. Per the germline V gene, CDR1 is PRHDT and CDR2 is FYEKMQ (reference sequence). The CDR3 covers 15 residues. Losses at the gene ends were 4 bases for V and 3 bases for J; bases not matched to a gene: 8. The CDR3 DNA reads as TGTGCCAGCAGCTCCGGGACTAGAGGAGGCTACGAGCAGTACTTC. It is translated as CASSSGTRGGYEQYF.

V is TRBV19 and J is TRBJ1-4; the D gene is possibly TRBD1 (5 bases). V dropped 3 bases and J dropped 4 bases, with 12 bases sitting between them. CDR3 size: 15 residues. Germline loops: CDR1 LNHDA, CDR2 SQIVND (reference sequence). CDR3 coding DNA: TGTGCCAGTAGTATCTGGCCAGGGATTAATGAAAAACTGTTTTTT. This encodes CASSIWPGINEKLFF.

The CDR3 spells CSVVGQATNEKLFF. CDR3 DNA: TGCAGCGTAGTCGGACAGGCAACTAATGAAAAACTGTTTTTT. The chain is built from TRBV29-1 and TRBJ1-4, with 7 bases fitting TRBD1. Germline V gives CDR1 SQVTM, CDR2 ANQGSEA. This CDR3 contains 14 residues. V gave up 6 bases and J gave up 0 bases; unmatched junction bases: 4.

The rearrangement uses TRBV6-6 and TRBJ2-7, with D perhaps TRBD2 (5 bases). The V end was cut by 0 bases, the J end by 6 bases, with 12 bases between. Germline V gives CDR1 MNHNY, CDR2 SVGAGI (reference sequence). The length of the CDR3 is 14 residues. The CDR3 DNA reads TGTGCCAGCAGTTACTCAGGAGGTGGGGTCGAGCAGTACTTC. Amino acid sequence: CASSYSGGGVEQYF.

The gene calls are TRBV9 and TRBJ2-2, with TRBD1 matching over 9 bases. The CDR3 is made up of 16 amino acids. Losses at the gene ends were 3 bases for V and 1 base for J; bases not matched to a gene: 4. The V gene's germline CDR1 is SGDLS and CDR2 YYNGEE. CDR3 loop: CASSDSTGGNTGELFF. CDR3 in DNA: TGTGCCAGCAGCGACTCGACAGGGGGGAACACCGGGGAGCTGTTTTTT.